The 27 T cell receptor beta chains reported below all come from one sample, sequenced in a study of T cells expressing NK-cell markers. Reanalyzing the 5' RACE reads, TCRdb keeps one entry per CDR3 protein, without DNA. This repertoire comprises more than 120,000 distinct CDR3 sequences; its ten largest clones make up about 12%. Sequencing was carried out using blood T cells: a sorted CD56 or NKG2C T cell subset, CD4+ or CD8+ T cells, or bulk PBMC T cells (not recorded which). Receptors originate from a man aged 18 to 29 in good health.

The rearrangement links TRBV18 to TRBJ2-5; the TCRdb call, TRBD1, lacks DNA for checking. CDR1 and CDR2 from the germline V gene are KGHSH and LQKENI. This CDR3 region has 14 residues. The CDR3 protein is CASSPPAGEETQYF.

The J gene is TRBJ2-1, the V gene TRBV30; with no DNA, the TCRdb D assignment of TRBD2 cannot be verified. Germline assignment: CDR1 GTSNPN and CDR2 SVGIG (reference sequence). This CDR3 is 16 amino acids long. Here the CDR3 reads CAWSGTSGTPYNEQFF. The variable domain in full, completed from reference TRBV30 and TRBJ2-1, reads SQTIHQWPATLVQPVGSPLSLECTVEGTSNPNLYWYRQAAGRGLQLLFYSVGIGQISSEVPQNLSASRPQDRQFILSSKKLLLSDSGFYLCAWSGTSGTPYNEQFFGPGTRLTVL.

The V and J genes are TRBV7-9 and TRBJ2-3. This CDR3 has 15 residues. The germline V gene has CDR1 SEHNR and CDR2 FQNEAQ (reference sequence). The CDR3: CASSLVKGPPDTQYF. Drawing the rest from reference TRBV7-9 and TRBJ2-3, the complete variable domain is DTGVSQNPRHKITKRGQNVTFRCDPISEHNRLYWYRQTLGQGPEFLTYFQNEAQLEKSRLLSDRFSAERPKGSFSTLEIQRTEQGDSAMYLCASSLVKGPPDTQYFGPGTRLTVL.

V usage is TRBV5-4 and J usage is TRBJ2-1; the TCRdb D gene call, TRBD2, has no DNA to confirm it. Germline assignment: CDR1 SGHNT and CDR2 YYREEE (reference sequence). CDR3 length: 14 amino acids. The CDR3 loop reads CASSLRGGSNEQFF.

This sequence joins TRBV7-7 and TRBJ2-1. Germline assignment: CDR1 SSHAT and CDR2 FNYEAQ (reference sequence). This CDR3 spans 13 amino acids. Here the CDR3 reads CASGPSGSYEQFF.

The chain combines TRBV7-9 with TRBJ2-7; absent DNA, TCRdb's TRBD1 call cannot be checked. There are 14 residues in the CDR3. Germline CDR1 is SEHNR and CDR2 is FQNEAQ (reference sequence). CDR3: CASSVTGDSYEQYF.

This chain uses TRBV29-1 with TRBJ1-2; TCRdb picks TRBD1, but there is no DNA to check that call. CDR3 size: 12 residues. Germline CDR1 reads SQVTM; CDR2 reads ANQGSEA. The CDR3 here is CSATGQYYGYTF.

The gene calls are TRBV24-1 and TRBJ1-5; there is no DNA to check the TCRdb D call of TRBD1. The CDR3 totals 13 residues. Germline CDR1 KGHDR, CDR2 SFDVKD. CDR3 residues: CATGGQEDQPQHF.

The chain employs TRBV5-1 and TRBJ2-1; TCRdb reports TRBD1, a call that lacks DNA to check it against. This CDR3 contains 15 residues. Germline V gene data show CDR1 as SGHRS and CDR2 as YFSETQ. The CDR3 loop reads CASSLSRGGVGEQFF.

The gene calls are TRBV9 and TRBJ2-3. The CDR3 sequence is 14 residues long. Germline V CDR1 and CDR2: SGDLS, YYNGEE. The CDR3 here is CASSGLDSTDTQYF.

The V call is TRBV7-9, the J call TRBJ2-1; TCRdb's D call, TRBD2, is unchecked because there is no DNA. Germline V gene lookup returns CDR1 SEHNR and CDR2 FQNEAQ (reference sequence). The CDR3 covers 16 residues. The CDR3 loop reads CASSFNGLAGDDEQFF.

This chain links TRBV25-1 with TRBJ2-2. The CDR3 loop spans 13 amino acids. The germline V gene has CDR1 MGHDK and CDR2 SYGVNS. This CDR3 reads CASSESSAGELFF.

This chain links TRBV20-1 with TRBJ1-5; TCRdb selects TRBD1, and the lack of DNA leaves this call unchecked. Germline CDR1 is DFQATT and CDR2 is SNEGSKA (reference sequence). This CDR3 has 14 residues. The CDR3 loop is CSARIELGDQPQHF.

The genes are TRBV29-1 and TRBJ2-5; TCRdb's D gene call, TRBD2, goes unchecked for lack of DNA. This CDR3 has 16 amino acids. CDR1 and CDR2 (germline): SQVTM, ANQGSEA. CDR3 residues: CSVEDDLAGSRETQYF. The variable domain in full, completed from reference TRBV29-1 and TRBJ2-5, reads SAVISQKPSRDICQRGTSLTIQCQVDSQVTMMFWYRQQPGQSLTLIATANQGSEATYESGFVIDKFPISRPNLTFSTLTVSNMSPEDSSIYLCSVEDDLAGSRETQYFGPGTRLLVL.

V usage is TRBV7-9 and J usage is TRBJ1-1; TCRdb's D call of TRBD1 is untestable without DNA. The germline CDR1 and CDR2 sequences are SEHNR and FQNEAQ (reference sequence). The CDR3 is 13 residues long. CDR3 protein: CASSRGARTEAFF.

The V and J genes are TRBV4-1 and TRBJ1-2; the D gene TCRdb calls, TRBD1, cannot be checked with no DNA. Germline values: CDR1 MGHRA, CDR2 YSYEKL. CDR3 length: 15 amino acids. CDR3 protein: CASSQTGESNYGYTF.

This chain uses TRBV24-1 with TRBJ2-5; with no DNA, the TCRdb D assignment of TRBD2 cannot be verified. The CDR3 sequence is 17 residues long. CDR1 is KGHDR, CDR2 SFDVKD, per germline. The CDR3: CATSDVGRAGVQETQYF.

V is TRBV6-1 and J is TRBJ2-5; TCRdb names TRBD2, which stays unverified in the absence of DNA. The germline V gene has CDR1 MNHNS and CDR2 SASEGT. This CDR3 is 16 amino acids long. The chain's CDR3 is CASSEALAGGPETQYF.

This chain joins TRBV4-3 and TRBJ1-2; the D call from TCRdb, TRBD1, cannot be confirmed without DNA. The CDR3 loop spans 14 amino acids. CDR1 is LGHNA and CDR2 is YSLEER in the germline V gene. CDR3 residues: CASSQAGRNYGYTF.

CDR3 region: CASSPRQKNVYEQFF. The chain combines TRBV7-9 with TRBJ2-1. The CDR3 sequence is 15 residues long. The germline gives CDR1 SEHNR, CDR2 FQNEAQ (reference sequence).

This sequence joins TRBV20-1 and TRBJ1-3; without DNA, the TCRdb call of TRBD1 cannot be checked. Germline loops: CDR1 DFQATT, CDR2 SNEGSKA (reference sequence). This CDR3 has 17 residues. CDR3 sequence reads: CSASPRGVTRTGNTIYF.

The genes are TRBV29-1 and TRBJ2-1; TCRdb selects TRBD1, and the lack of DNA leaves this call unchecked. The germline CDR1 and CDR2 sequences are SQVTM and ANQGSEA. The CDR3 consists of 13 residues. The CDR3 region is CSVYPEGYNEQFF.

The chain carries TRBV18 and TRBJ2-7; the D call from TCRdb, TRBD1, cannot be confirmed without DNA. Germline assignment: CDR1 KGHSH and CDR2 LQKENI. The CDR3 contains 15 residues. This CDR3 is CASSPGQGAPYEQYF.

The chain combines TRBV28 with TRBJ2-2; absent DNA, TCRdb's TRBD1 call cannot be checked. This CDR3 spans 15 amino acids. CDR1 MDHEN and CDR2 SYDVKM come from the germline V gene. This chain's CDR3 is CASSFDGKYTGELFF.

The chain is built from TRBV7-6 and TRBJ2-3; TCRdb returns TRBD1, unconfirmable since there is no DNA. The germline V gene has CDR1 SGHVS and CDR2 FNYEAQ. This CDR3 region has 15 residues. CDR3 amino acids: CASSGPETDTDTQYF. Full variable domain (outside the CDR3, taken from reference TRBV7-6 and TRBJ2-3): GAGVSQSPRYKVTKRGQDVALRCDPISGHVSLYWYRQALGQGPEFLTYFNYEAQQDKSGLPNDRFSAERPEGSISTLTIQRTEQRDSAMYRCASSGPETDTDTQYFGPGTRLTVL.

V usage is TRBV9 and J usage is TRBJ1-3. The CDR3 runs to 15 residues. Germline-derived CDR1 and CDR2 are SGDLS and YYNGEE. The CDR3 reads CASSVSDRLGNTIYF.

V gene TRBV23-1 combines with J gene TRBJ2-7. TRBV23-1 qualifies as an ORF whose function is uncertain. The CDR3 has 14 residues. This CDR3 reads CASSQFPENYEQYF.